This T cell receptor (beta chain) was found in a study of blood T cell repertoires in COVID-19. Study information: COVID-19 samples collected from the United States, Italy and Spain covered acute and convalescent phases. PBMCs, B-cell-depleted T cells, or T cells provided the cDNA or gDNA that made up the material.

As handled by the study authors: The assay estimated nucleated cells by amplifying reference gene primers. The data were produced by immunoSEQ multiplex PCR, yet TCRdb's version contains in-frame clones alone and is incomplete. From that table come the V and J calls and clone size; the DNA was used to work out D and trimming. The sample holds a few hundred thousand clones, 88% seen once. This TCR was recovered from a man aged 18 to 35 with active or convalescent COVID-19. Sequencing used peripheral blood.

The CDR3 loop is CASSVDNYNEQFF. CDR3 bases: TGTGCCAGCAGCGTAGATAACTACAATGAGCAGTTCTTC. The chain carries TRBV9 and TRBJ2-1; D call uncertain. Germline values: CDR1 SGDLS, CDR2 YYNGEE. The CDR3 runs to 13 residues. V lost 0 bases and J lost 3, with 4 bases in between.